The clone carrying this TCR beta chain turned up a few times. Its specificity is unknown. This CDR3 is built from 15 residues. Germline values: CDR1 MRHNA, CDR2 SNTAGT. V lost 3 bases and J lost 10, with 19 bases in between. The sample originates from a study of post-analysis software for immune sequencing data. Built from TCR beta cDNA, the libraries had unique molecular identifiers in them. One entry per CDR3 protein, called by TCRdb with MiXCR from the PCR reads. The repertoire holds 740,000 or so distinct CDR3 sequences, with roughly 58% as singletons. Overall study findings and caveats: With TRBV5-6, TRBV5-1 and TRBV20-1 included, about five TRBV segments were more frequent in patients than in controls.

The sequence derives from a girl between 10 and 17 years old with multiple sclerosis. The sequenced material came from blood. The chain couples TRBV6-4 to TRBJ2-1, with D possibly matching TRBD2 (5 bases). The CDR3 coding sequence is TGTGCCAGCAGTGATGCCCATGCGGGCTTCGACGAGCAGTTCTTC. It is translated as CASSDAHAGFDEQFF.